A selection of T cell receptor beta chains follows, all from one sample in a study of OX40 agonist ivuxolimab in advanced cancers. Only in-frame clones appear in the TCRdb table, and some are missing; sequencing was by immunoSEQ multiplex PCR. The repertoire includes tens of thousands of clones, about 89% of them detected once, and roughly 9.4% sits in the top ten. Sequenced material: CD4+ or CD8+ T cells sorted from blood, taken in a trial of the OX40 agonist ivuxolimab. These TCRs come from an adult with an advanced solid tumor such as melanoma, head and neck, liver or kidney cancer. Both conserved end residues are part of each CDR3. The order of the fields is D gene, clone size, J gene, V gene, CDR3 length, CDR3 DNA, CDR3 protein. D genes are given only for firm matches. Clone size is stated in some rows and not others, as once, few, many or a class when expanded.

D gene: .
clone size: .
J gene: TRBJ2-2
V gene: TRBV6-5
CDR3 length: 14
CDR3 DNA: TGTGCCAGCAGTTACGTGCCCCAAGCCGGGGAGCTGTTTTTT
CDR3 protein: CASSYVPQAGELFF

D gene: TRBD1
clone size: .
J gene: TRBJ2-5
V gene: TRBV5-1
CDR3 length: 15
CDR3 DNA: TGCGCCAGCAGCGAATCCGGGACAGGGCATGAGACCCAGTACTTC
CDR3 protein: CASSESGTGHETQYF

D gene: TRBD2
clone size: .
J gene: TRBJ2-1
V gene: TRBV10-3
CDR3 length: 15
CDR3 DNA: TGTGCCATCAGTGAGCGGGAGGGTACCTACAATGAGCAGTTCTTC
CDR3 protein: CAISEREGTYNEQFF

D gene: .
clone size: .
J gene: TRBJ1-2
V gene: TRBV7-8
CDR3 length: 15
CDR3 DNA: TGTGCCAGCAGCTCCACCTCGACACCCTACTATGGCTACACCTTC
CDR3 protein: CASSSTSTPYYGYTF

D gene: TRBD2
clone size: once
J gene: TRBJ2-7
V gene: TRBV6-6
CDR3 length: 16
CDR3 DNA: TGTGCCAGCAGTTACTTAGATCTAGCGGGAGGCTACGAGCAGTACTTC
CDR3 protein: CASSYLDLAGGYEQYF

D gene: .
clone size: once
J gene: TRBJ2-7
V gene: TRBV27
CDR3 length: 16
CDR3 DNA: TGTGCCAGCAGTTTTCTTAGTAAGGGGCAGTTCTACGAGCAGTACTTC
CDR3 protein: CASSFLSKGQFYEQYF

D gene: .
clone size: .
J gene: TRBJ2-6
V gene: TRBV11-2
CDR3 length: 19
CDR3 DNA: TGTGCCAGCAGGACCTGGAGAGTAGACAGCCTCTCTGGGGCCAACGTCCTGACTTTC
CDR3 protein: CASRTWRVDSLSGANVLTF

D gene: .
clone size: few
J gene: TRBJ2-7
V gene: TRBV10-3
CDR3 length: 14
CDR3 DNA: TGTGCCATCAGTACAGCGGTGAGCTCCTACGAGCAGTACTTC
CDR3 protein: CAISTAVSSYEQYF

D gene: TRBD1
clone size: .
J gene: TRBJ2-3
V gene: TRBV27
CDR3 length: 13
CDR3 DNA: TGTGCCAGCGGACAGGGGCCCACAGATACGCAGTATTTT
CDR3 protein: CASGQGPTDTQYF

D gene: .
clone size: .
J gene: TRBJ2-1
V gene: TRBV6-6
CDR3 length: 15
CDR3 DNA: TGTGCCAGCAGTTACTTAGCCCAGCCATACAATGAGCAGTTCTTC
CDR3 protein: CASSYLAQPYNEQFF

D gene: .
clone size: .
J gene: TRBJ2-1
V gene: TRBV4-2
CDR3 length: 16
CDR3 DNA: TGTGCCAGCAGCCAGCCCAAACCAAGCTCCTACAATGAGCAGTTCTTC
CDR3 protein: CASSQPKPSSYNEQFF

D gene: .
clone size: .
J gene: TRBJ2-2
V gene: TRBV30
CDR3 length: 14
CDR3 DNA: TGTGCCTGCCGGGCAGGGGAAGGCACCGGGGAGCTGTTTTTT
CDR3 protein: CACRAGEGTGELFF

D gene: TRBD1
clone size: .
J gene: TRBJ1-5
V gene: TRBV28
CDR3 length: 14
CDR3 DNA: TGTGCCAGCAGTTTCAGACAGGGGAAACAGCCCCAGCATTTT
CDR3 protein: CASSFRQGKQPQHF

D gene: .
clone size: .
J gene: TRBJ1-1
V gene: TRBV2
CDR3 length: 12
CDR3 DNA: TGTGCCAGCAGTGGACAGCACACTGAAGCTTTCTTT
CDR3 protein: CASSGQHTEAFF

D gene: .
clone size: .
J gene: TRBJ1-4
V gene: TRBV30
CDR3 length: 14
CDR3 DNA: TGTGCCTGGAGTGGAGGGACCTGGGCTGAAAAACTGTTTTTT
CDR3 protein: CAWSGGTWAEKLFF

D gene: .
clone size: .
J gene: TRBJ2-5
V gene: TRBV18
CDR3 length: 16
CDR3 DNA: TGTGCCAGCTCCTTAAAATACAGGGTTCGGCAAGAGACCCAGTACTTC
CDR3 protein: CASSLKYRVRQETQYF

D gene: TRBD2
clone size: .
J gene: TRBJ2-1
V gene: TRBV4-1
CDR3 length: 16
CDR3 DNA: TGCGCCAGCAGACGCGGACTAGCGGGCTCCTACAATGAGCAGTTCTTC
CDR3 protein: CASRRGLAGSYNEQFF

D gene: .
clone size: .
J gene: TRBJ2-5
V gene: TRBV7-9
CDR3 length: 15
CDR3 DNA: TGTGCCAGCAGTTCCCCGTTGGATGATGGAGAGACCCAGTACTTC
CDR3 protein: CASSSPLDDGETQYF

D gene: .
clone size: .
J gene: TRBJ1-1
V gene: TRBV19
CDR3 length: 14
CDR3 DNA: TGTGCCCCTAGAGGGGGTGGGATGAACACTGAAGCTTTCTTT
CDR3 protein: CAPRGGGMNTEAFF

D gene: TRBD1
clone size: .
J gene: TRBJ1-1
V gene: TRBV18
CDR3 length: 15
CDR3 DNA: TGTGCCAGCTCAGGCCCGGACAGGGGGCATTTTGAAGCTTTCTTT
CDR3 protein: CASSGPDRGHFEAFF

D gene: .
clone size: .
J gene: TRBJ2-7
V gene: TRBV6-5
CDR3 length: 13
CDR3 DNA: TGTGCCAGCACCCCAACCTGGATGGGCGAGCAGTACTTC
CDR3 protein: CASTPTWMGEQYF

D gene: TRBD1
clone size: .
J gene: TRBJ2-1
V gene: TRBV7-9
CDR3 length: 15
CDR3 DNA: TGTGCCAGCAGCTTGGGACAGGGGGCAATAAATGAGCAGTTCTTC
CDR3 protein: CASSLGQGAINEQFF

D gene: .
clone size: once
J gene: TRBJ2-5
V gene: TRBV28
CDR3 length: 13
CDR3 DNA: TGTGCCAGCAGTTTACAGGGACAAGAGACCCAGTACTTC
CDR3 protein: CASSLQGQETQYF

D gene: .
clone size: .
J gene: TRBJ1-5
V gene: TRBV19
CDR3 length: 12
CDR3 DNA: TGTGCCAGTATAGGAGAGTATCAGCCCCAGCATTTT
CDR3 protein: CASIGEYQPQHF